These 27 T cell receptor beta chains were all obtained from the same sample, sequenced in a study of blood T cell repertoires in COVID-19. Clones were read by immunoSEQ multiplex PCR, and TCRdb kept only the in-frame ones, dropping some. The repertoire holds approximately 82,000 clones, with around 88% as singletons. The sample taken for sequencing was PBMCs or T cells enriched from blood (not recorded which). These TCRs come from a woman between 45 and 65 years old with acute COVID-19.

The chain is built from TRBV3-1 (or the pseudogene TRBV3-2) and TRBJ2-5, with D possibly being TRBD2 (7 bases). The CDR3 is made up of 17 amino acids. With 0 bases removed from V and 4 bases from J, the gap between germline ends came to 18 bases. CDR1 and CDR2 (germline): LGHDT, YNNKEL (reference sequence). The CDR3 here is CASSQDVAGGGRETQYF. CDR3 DNA sequence: TGTGCCAGCAGCCAAGATGTAGCGGGTGGGGGGCGAGAGACCCAGTACTTC.

The genes are TRBV11-3 and TRBJ1-1; tentatively, D is TRBD1 (6 bases). The CDR3 has 13 amino acids. Germline-derived CDR1 and CDR2 are SGHNT and YENEEA. Trimming pared 6 bases from V and 1 base from J, leaving 9 bases between. The CDR3 sequence: CASSWTANTEAFF. CDR3 bases: TGTGCCAGCAGTTGGACAGCGAACACTGAAGCTTTCTTT.

The gene calls are TRBV11-2 and TRBJ1-4, with a tentative D call TRBD1 (5 bases). The CDR3 covers 18 residues. The V end lost 2 bases, the J end lost 2 bases, and 18 bases lay between the germline ends. Germline CDR1 SGHAT, CDR2 FQNNGV. In DNA, the CDR3 is TGTGCCAGCAGCTTAAAGAGGGAGGGGCTGCCGACTAATGAAAAACTGTTTTTT. Protein sequence: CASSLKREGLPTNEKLFF.

This clone was seen a few times. V is TRBV27 and J is TRBJ2-2; TRBD2 is a possible D gene (6 bases). V was cut by 1 base and J by 6 bases, with 12 bases left in between. In germline, CDR1 is MNHEY, CDR2 SMNVEV (reference sequence). The CDR3 has 15 amino acids. The CDR3 sequence is CASSLWDGRPGELFF. CDR3 sequence (DNA): TGTGCCAGCAGTTTATGGGACGGGAGACCCGGGGAGCTGTTTTTT.

V usage is TRBV28 and J usage is TRBJ2-7; D might be TRBD2 (6 bases). The CDR3 consists of 14 residues. The germline V and J ends were trimmed by 8 bases and 5 bases, with 19 bases remaining between them. Germline CDR1 reads MDHEN; CDR2 reads SYDVKM. CDR3 DNA: TGTGCCAGCTCAACCCAGGCTCCGGGGGACGAGCAGTACTTC. It specifies CASSTQAPGDEQYF.

V is TRBV6-5 and J is TRBJ2-2, with TRBD1 as a possible D gene (6 bases). V was trimmed by 5 bases and J by 5 bases, leaving 12 bases between them. CDR3 size: 14 residues. Germline CDR1 MNHEY, CDR2 SVGAGI. The CDR3 DNA follows: TGTGCCAGCAGTCGTCGACAGGAAACCGGGGAGCTGTTTTTT. Protein: CASSRRQETGELFF.

The chain links TRBV24-1 to TRBJ2-1; 10 positions match TRBD1. Germline V CDR1 and CDR2: KGHDR, SFDVKD. The CDR3 runs to 15 residues. With 3 bases clipped from V and 5 bases from J, the junction kept 3 bases outside the gene matches. The CDR3 protein is CATSDLGQGNNEQFF. CDR3 DNA: TGTGCCACCAGTGATCTGGGACAGGGGAACAATGAGCAGTTCTTC.

This clone occurred once. This chain joins TRBV18 and TRBJ2-2, with D unclear. CDR3 length equals 15 residues. Trimming stripped 3 bases from V and 5 bases from J, with 13 bases between. Germline assignment: CDR1 KGHSH and CDR2 LQKENI. The CDR3 is CASSPQSQDTGELFF. DNA of the CDR3: TGTGCCAGCTCACCCCAATCACAAGATACCGGGGAGCTGTTTTTT. Supplemented by reference TRBV18 and TRBJ2-2, the full variable domain reads NAGVMQNPRHLVRRRGQEARLRCSPMKGHSHVYWYRQLPEEGLKFMVYLQKENIIDESGMPKERFSAEFPKEGPSILRIQQVVRGDSAAYFCASSPQSQDTGELFFGEGSRLTVL.

The chain couples TRBV5-1 to TRBJ1-1; D is perhaps TRBD1 (5 bases). Trimming left V 1 base short and J 4 bases short, with 17 bases between. This CDR3 comprises 16 residues. CDR1 is SGHRS and CDR2 is YFSETQ in the germline V gene. CDR3 nucleotide sequence: TGCGCCAGCAGCTTGCGGCTAATGGGGCCAGGCACTGAAGCTTTCTTT. Amino acid sequence: CASSLRLMGPGTEAFF.

V is TRBV6-5 and J is TRBJ2-7; 7 positions match TRBD1. Unmatched junction bases numbered 8, after V lost 6 bases and J lost 3 bases. From germline, CDR1 is MNHEY and CDR2 SVGAGI. The CDR3 contains 14 residues. The CDR3 sequence: CASRSQGSHYEQYF. Written as DNA, the CDR3 is TGTGCCAGCAGGTCACAGGGGTCCCACTACGAGCAGTACTTC.

The chain links TRBV5-1 to TRBJ1-1; D is unresolved. CDR1 and CDR2 (germline): SGHRS, YFSETQ. This CDR3 is 14 amino acids long. Trimming stripped 2 bases from V and 2 bases from J, with 10 bases between. As DNA, the CDR3 is TGCGCCAGCAGCTTTTTTAAGCCAAACACTGAAGCTTTCTTT. Translated, it gives CASSFFKPNTEAFF.

This chain connects TRBV5-1 to TRBJ2-2; no reliable D call. V was shortened by 1 base and J by 0 bases, with 10 bases between the two germline ends. The V gene's germline CDR1 is SGHRS and CDR2 YFSETQ. This CDR3 spans 16 amino acids. In DNA, the CDR3 is TGCGCCAGCAGCTTGAATAGCCGAGCGAACACCGGGGAGCTGTTTTTT. It is translated as CASSLNSRANTGELFF. The whole variable domain, filled in from reference TRBV5-1 and TRBJ2-2, reads KAGVTQTPRYLIKTRGQQVTLSCSPISGHRSVSWYQQTPGQGLQFLFEYFSETQRNKGNFPGRFSGRQFSNSRSEMNVSTLELGDSALYLCASSLNSRANTGELFFGEGSRLTVL.

This sequence joins TRBV11-2 and TRBJ1-4, with D tentatively TRBD1 (5 bases). The CDR3 consists of 14 residues. Germline CDR1 SGHAT, CDR2 FQNNGV. Trimming removed 3 bases from V and 8 bases from J, with 13 bases in between. CDR3 sequence (DNA): TGTGCCAGCAGCTTCGTTCAGGGAGGCGAAAAACTGTTTTTT. As protein: CASSFVQGGEKLFF.

This clone was seen just once. Other DNA variants within this sample encode the same CDR3. The chain links TRBV29-1 to TRBJ1-1, with 9 bases fitting TRBD1. The CDR3 contains 13 residues. The germline V gene encodes CDR1 SQVTM and CDR2 ANQGSEA. Unmatched junction bases numbered 3, after V lost 5 bases and J lost 2 bases. The CDR3 DNA reads TGCAGCGTTTCGACAGGGGGAAACACTGAAGCTTTCTTT. Its translation: CSVSTGGNTEAFF.

The J gene is TRBJ2-7, the V gene TRBV7-2, with a weak D call TRBD1 (5 bases). Germline values: CDR1 SGHTA, CDR2 FQGNSA. Trimming stripped 5 bases from V and 3 bases from J, with 20 bases between. The CDR3 consists of 16 residues. CDR3 sequence reads: CASSPADGAVYYEQYF. For the CDR3, the DNA is TGTGCCAGCAGCCCCGCCGATGGGGCGGTTTACTACGAGCAGTACTTC. The whole variable domain, remainder taken from reference TRBV7-2 and TRBJ2-7, is GAGVSQSPSNKVTEKGKDVELRCDPISGHTALYWYRQSLGQGLEFLIYFQGNSAPDKSGLPSDRFSAERTGGSVSTLTIQRTQQEDSAVYLCASSPADGAVYYEQYFGPGTRLTVT.

The chain uses TRBV5-6 and TRBJ1-6, with TRBD1 matching over 7 bases. CDR1 is SGHDT and CDR2 is YYEEEE in the germline V gene. After removal of 1 base from V and 7 bases from J, the junction contained 2 bases not matched to a gene. The CDR3 consists of 14 residues. CDR3: CASSLLDRNSPLHF. The CDR3 region has the DNA TGTGCCAGCAGCTTGCTGGACAGGAATTCACCCCTCCACTTT.

This chain uses TRBV27 with TRBJ2-7; 7 bases match TRBD2. This CDR3 is built from 18 residues. V was clipped by 4 bases and J by 0 bases; unmatched bases: 15. Per the germline V gene, CDR1 is MNHEY and CDR2 is SMNVEV (reference sequence). CDR3 sequence reads: CASSSPHLWGGSSYEQYF. CDR3 in DNA: TGTGCCAGCAGTTCCCCTCACCTCTGGGGGGGTAGCTCCTACGAGCAGTACTTC.

The V and J genes are TRBV18 and TRBJ2-7; 13 bases fit TRBD2. V lost 2 bases to trimming and J lost 6 bases; unmatched junction nucleotides: 19. From germline, CDR1 is KGHSH and CDR2 LQKENI. This CDR3 is 20 amino acids long. The CDR3 DNA is TGTGCCAGCTCACCAACCGGGACTAGCGGGATACGCTCCCTAGGTGTCGAGCAGTACTTC. This codes for CASSPTGTSGIRSLGVEQYF.

The V gene is TRBV5-1, the J gene TRBJ1-2; D gene ambiguous. This CDR3 comprises 14 residues. Germline V CDR1 and CDR2: SGHRS, YFSETQ. The V gene lost 0 bases and the J gene lost 0 bases, with 6 bases spanning the gap. The CDR3 spells CASSLGDSNYGYTF. CDR3 DNA sequence: TGCGCCAGCAGCTTGGGAGATTCTAACTATGGCTACACCTTC.

The V call is TRBV7-8, the J call TRBJ1-1; 9 positions agree with TRBD1. CDR1 and CDR2 (germline): SGHVS, FQNEAQ. After removal of 4 bases from V and 7 bases from J, the junction contained 7 bases not matched to a gene. This CDR3 is 14 amino acids long. Here the CDR3 reads CASSWGDRVVEAFF. CDR3 coding DNA: TGTGCCAGCAGCTGGGGGGACAGGGTGGTTGAAGCTTTCTTT.

The chain employs TRBV13 and TRBJ2-7; 11 bases agree with TRBD1. The ends lost 2 bases at V and 6 bases at J; junction bases unmatched: 3. Germline CDR1 reads PRHDT; CDR2 reads FYEKMQ (reference sequence). The CDR3 length is 14 residues. CDR3 in DNA: TGTGCCAGCAGCTTAAGCGGACAGGGGGCCGAGCAGTACTTC. Its translation is CASSLSGQGAEQYF.

The genes are TRBV24-1 and TRBJ2-6; 7 bases map to TRBD1. The length of the CDR3 is 16 residues. V lost 4 bases, J lost 8 bases, and 10 bases stayed unmatched. Germline V gives CDR1 KGHDR, CDR2 SFDVKD. The CDR3 region is CATSDPGTANSNVLTF. DNA for the CDR3: TGTGCCACCAGTGACCCCGGGACAGCCAATTCCAACGTCCTGACTTTC.

The chain combines TRBV10-3 with TRBJ1-5; D uncertain. CDR3 length: 14 residues. The V gene's germline CDR1 is ENHRY and CDR2 SYGVKD. The V end was cut by 3 bases, the J end by 1 base, with 7 bases between. In nucleotides, the CDR3 is TGTGCCATCAGTGAACCCAGAAGCAATCAGCCCCAGCATTTT. Protein sequence: CAISEPRSNQPQHF.

The rearrangement joins TRBV6-2 or TRBV6-3 to TRBJ1-1; 7 bases match TRBD1. V shed 6 bases and J 1 base; nucleotides not matched to a gene: 5. The CDR3 spans 14 residues. Germline values: CDR1 MNHEY, CDR2 SVGEGT. The CDR3 DNA reads TGTGCCAGCAGCCCCCACAGGGGGAACACTGAAGCTTTCTTT. It specifies CASSPHRGNTEAFF.

The chain links TRBV7-9 to TRBJ1-2; 9 bases map to TRBD1. The CDR3 is 13 amino acids. The V segment lost 5 bases and the J segment 4 bases; nucleotides outside the gene matches: 2. Germline CDR1 SEHNR, CDR2 FQNEAQ (reference sequence). CDR3 amino acids: CASSPDRGYGYTF. The CDR3 coding sequence is TGTGCCAGCAGCCCGGACAGGGGCTATGGCTACACCTTC.

The chain is built from TRBV2 and TRBJ2-7; TRBD2 matches at 8 bases. V dropped 6 bases and J dropped 6; count of bases not matched to a gene: 13. The CDR3 has 15 residues. Germline CDR1 is SNHLY and CDR2 is FYNNEI. CDR3 bases: TGTGCCAGCAGGACTAGCGATACATTCTCGGGCGAGCAGTACTTC. Translating gives CASRTSDTFSGEQYF. Looking up the rest from reference TRBV2 and TRBJ2-7 gives the full variable domain: EPEVTQTPSHQVTQMGQEVILRCVPISNHLYFYWYRQILGQKVEFLVSFYNNEISEKSEIFDDQFSVERPDGSNFTLKIRSTKLEDSAMYFCASRTSDTFSGEQYFGPGTRLTVT.

The chain recombines TRBV6-2 or TRBV6-3 with TRBJ1-5; 10 nucleotides line up with TRBD1. Germline trimming cut 4 bases from V and 7 bases from J; bases unmatched to any gene: 7. CDR3 length: 15 amino acids. Germline CDR1 and CDR2: MNHEY and SVGEGT. As DNA, the CDR3 is TGTGCCAGCAGTTTCCGGGACAGGGGAGTACAGCCCCAGCATTTT. As protein: CASSFRDRGVQPQHF.